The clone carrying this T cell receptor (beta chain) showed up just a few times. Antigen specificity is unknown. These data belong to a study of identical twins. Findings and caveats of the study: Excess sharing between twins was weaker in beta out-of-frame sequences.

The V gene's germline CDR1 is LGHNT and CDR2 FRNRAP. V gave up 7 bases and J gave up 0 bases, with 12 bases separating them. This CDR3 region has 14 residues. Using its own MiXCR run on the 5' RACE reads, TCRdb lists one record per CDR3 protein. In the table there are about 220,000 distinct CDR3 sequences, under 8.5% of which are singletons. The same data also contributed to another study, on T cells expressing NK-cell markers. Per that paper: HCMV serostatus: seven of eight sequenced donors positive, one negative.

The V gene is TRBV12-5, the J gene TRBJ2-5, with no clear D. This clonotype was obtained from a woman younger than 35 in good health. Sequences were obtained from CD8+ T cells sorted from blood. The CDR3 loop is CASDSDAYQETQYF. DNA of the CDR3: TGTGCTAGTGACTCTGACGCGTACCAAGAGACCCAGTACTTC.